A selection of T cell receptor beta chains follows, all from one sample in a study of Ad26.COV2.S vaccination and SARS-CoV-2 variants. Sequenced by immunoSEQ multiplex PCR; TCRdb stores in-frame clones only, minus some. The data show around 340,000 clones, roughly 90% seen once. The sequencing here drew on peripheral blood, taken in a trial of Ad26.COV2.S vaccine versus placebo. Every receptor here comes from a person aged 18-65 years who received the Ad26.COV2.S COVID-19 vaccine or a placebo. Each CDR3 is given with its conserved first and last residue. D genes are given only for firm matches. Size tells how often a clone was seen (once, few, many) or the class of an expanded clone, and some rows leave it out.

CDR3 DNA: TGTGCCAGCAGTTCCTCCGGGACAGGACAGAACACTGAAGCTTTCTTT; CDR3 protein: CASSSSGTGQNTEAFF; clone size: NA; V gene: TRBV28; D gene: TRBD1; CDR3 length: 16; J gene: TRBJ1-1
CDR3 DNA: TGTGCCAGCAGCCCAGATGATCAGCCCCAGCATTTT; CDR3 protein: CASSPDDQPQHF; clone size: NA; V gene: TRBV28; D gene: NA; CDR3 length: 12; J gene: TRBJ1-5
CDR3 DNA: TGTGCCAGCAGTCCCCGGGGGGAAGGGACCTACGAGCAGTACTTC; CDR3 protein: CASSPRGEGTYEQYF; clone size: NA; V gene: TRBV2; D gene: TRBD2; CDR3 length: 15; J gene: TRBJ2-7
CDR3 DNA: TGTGCCAGCAGTCGCGTAGCGGGGCAGGAGACCCAGTACTTC; CDR3 protein: CASSRVAGQETQYF; clone size: NA; V gene: TRBV27; D gene: TRBD2; CDR3 length: 14; J gene: TRBJ2-5
CDR3 DNA: TGCGCCAGCAGCCAACATACAGGGCCCCAACACTTC; CDR3 protein: CASSQHTGPQHF; clone size: NA; V gene: TRBV4-3; D gene: NA; CDR3 length: 12; J gene: TRBJ2-5
CDR3 DNA: TGTGCCAGCCGACCTCCAATGCGCGGAGATACGCAGTATTTT; CDR3 protein: CASRPPMRGDTQYF; clone size: NA; V gene: TRBV6-5; D gene: NA; CDR3 length: 14; J gene: TRBJ2-3
CDR3 DNA: TGTGCCAGCAGCTTAGCCGGACAGGGGGCGCGCGGCTACACCTTC; CDR3 protein: CASSLAGQGARGYTF; clone size: NA; V gene: TRBV7-9; D gene: TRBD1; CDR3 length: 15; J gene: TRBJ1-2
CDR3 DNA: TGTGCCAGTAGGAGACTAGCGGGAGGGCAAAATGAGCAGTTCTTC; CDR3 protein: CASRRLAGGQNEQFF; clone size: NA; V gene: TRBV19; D gene: TRBD2; CDR3 length: 15; J gene: TRBJ2-1
CDR3 DNA: TGTGCCAGCAGTTACGGGCGGAGTAATGAAAAACTGTTTTTT; CDR3 protein: CASSYGRSNEKLFF; clone size: NA; V gene: TRBV6-2/TRBV6-3; D gene: NA; CDR3 length: 14; J gene: TRBJ1-4
CDR3 DNA: TGTGCCAGCAGTTACTCAAAAGAGACCCAGTACTTC; CDR3 protein: CASSYSKETQYF; clone size: NA; V gene: TRBV6-6; D gene: NA; CDR3 length: 12; J gene: TRBJ2-5
CDR3 DNA: TGTGCCAGCAGTGCTGACACTAGCGGGGTAAAAAATGAGCAGTTCTTC; CDR3 protein: CASSADTSGVKNEQFF; clone size: NA; V gene: TRBV27; D gene: TRBD2; CDR3 length: 16; J gene: TRBJ2-1
CDR3 DNA: TGTGCCAGCAGTTTGGGACGGAACTATGGCTACACCTTC; CDR3 protein: CASSLGRNYGYTF; clone size: few; V gene: TRBV12-3/TRBV12-4; D gene: NA; CDR3 length: 13; J gene: TRBJ1-2
CDR3 DNA: TGTGCCAGTAGTGGGACAGGGGGAACCTACGAGCAGTACTTC; CDR3 protein: CASSGTGGTYEQYF; clone size: NA; V gene: TRBV19; D gene: TRBD1; CDR3 length: 14; J gene: TRBJ2-7
CDR3 DNA: TGTGCCAGCAGCTCGACGACAGGGCGGTATGGCTACACCTTC; CDR3 protein: CASSSTTGRYGYTF; clone size: NA; V gene: TRBV7-2; D gene: TRBD1; CDR3 length: 14; J gene: TRBJ1-2
CDR3 DNA: TGCGCCAGCAGCCCAGAACACAGGCCCACTGAAGCTTTCTTT; CDR3 protein: CASSPEHRPTEAFF; clone size: NA; V gene: TRBV4-1; D gene: NA; CDR3 length: 14; J gene: TRBJ1-1
CDR3 DNA: TGTGCCAGCAGCCAAGATGCGGGGGATACGCAGTATTTT; CDR3 protein: CASSQDAGDTQYF; clone size: NA; V gene: TRBV3-1/TRBV3-2; D gene: NA; CDR3 length: 13; J gene: TRBJ2-3
CDR3 DNA: TGCGCCAGCAGCGCCGAATGGGGGGCAGATACGCAGTATTTT; CDR3 protein: CASSAEWGADTQYF; clone size: many; V gene: TRBV5-1; D gene: NA; CDR3 length: 14; J gene: TRBJ2-3
CDR3 DNA: TGTGCCAGCAGTCCGGACAGGGGCGGTGAAGCTTTCTTT; CDR3 protein: CASSPDRGGEAFF; clone size: NA; V gene: TRBV11-2; D gene: TRBD1; CDR3 length: 13; J gene: TRBJ1-1
CDR3 DNA: TGCGCCAGCAGCGTCCAGGACAGGGGAAATGAAAAACTGTTTTTT; CDR3 protein: CASSVQDRGNEKLFF; clone size: few; V gene: TRBV4-1; D gene: TRBD1; CDR3 length: 15; J gene: TRBJ1-4
CDR3 DNA: TGTGCCAGCAGCTTAGTTAGCGGGAGGTCAGATACGCAGTATTTT; CDR3 protein: CASSLVSGRSDTQYF; clone size: NA; V gene: TRBV7-6; D gene: TRBD2; CDR3 length: 15; J gene: TRBJ2-3
CDR3 DNA: TGTGCCAGTAGTATGGCGAGCGCCGACACCCGGGTTACCTACGAGCAGTACTTC; CDR3 protein: CASSMASADTRVTYEQYF; clone size: NA; V gene: TRBV19; D gene: NA; CDR3 length: 18; J gene: TRBJ2-7
CDR3 DNA: TGTGCCAGCAGTCCTGCAGGGAGTTCGACCGGGGAGCTGTTTTTT; CDR3 protein: CASSPAGSSTGELFF; clone size: NA; V gene: TRBV7-2; D gene: NA; CDR3 length: 15; J gene: TRBJ2-2
CDR3 DNA: TGTGCCAGCAGCTTCAAAACGGGGATGGGCGGCTACACCTTC; CDR3 protein: CASSFKTGMGGYTF; clone size: NA; V gene: TRBV11-3; D gene: NA; CDR3 length: 14; J gene: TRBJ1-2
CDR3 DNA: TGTGCCAGCAGCGTTTCCCTGGGGACTGAAGCTTTCTTT; CDR3 protein: CASSVSLGTEAFF; clone size: once; V gene: TRBV11-3; D gene: NA; CDR3 length: 13; J gene: TRBJ1-1
CDR3 DNA: TGTGCCACCAGTGTGGACGGTAGCAATCAGCCCCAGCATTTT; CDR3 protein: CATSVDGSNQPQHF; clone size: few; V gene: TRBV24-1; D gene: NA; CDR3 length: 14; J gene: TRBJ1-5
CDR3 DNA: TGTGCCATCAGTGACAGCTACATTGATACGCAGTATTTT; CDR3 protein: CAISDSYIDTQYF; clone size: NA; V gene: TRBV10-3; D gene: NA; CDR3 length: 13; J gene: TRBJ2-3
CDR3 DNA: TGCGCCAGCAGCTTGGGCCGACCCCAAGAGACCCAGTACTTC; CDR3 protein: CASSLGRPQETQYF; clone size: NA; V gene: TRBV5-1; D gene: NA; CDR3 length: 14; J gene: TRBJ2-5
CDR3 DNA: TGTGCCAGTAGTATTAGGTCCGCTGGGAACACTGAAGCTTTCTTT; CDR3 protein: CASSIRSAGNTEAFF; clone size: NA; V gene: TRBV19; D gene: NA; CDR3 length: 15; J gene: TRBJ1-1
CDR3 DNA: TGTGCCAGCAGTTTATTAAGGGAAACTGAAGCTTTCTTT; CDR3 protein: CASSLLRETEAFF; clone size: NA; V gene: TRBV12-3/TRBV12-4; D gene: NA; CDR3 length: 13; J gene: TRBJ1-1
CDR3 DNA: TGCGCCAGCAGCACGGGAAGGGGTCGGAACACCGGGGAGCTGTTTTTT; CDR3 protein: CASSTGRGRNTGELFF; clone size: NA; V gene: TRBV5-1; D gene: NA; CDR3 length: 16; J gene: TRBJ2-2
CDR3 DNA: TGTGCCAGCAGACAGGGGGCCGGAAAACTGTTTTTT; CDR3 protein: CASRQGAGKLFF; clone size: NA; V gene: TRBV12-3/TRBV12-4; D gene: TRBD1; CDR3 length: 12; J gene: TRBJ1-4
CDR3 DNA: TGTGCCAGCAGTTCCGGGACAGGGGCACTGGAGCAGTTCTTC; CDR3 protein: CASSSGTGALEQFF; clone size: NA; V gene: TRBV2; D gene: TRBD1; CDR3 length: 14; J gene: TRBJ2-1
CDR3 DNA: TGCGCCAGCAGCTCCTGGGACAGGGGGGGCAATATCAACTACGAGCAGTACTTC; CDR3 protein: CASSSWDRGGNINYEQYF; clone size: NA; V gene: TRBV5-1; D gene: TRBD1; CDR3 length: 18; J gene: TRBJ2-7
CDR3 DNA: TGCAGCGTTTCCCAACCCAAAGGTGAACAAGCCGGGGAGCTGTTTTTT; CDR3 protein: CSVSQPKGEQAGELFF; clone size: once; V gene: TRBV29-1; D gene: NA; CDR3 length: 16; J gene: TRBJ2-2
CDR3 DNA: TGTGCCAGCAGTGAAGTAGCGGTGAGCGCCGGGGAGCTGTTTTTT; CDR3 protein: CASSEVAVSAGELFF; clone size: NA; V gene: TRBV2; D gene: NA; CDR3 length: 15; J gene: TRBJ2-2
CDR3 DNA: TGTGCCTGGAGTCTCGGGGGGGCCGGAGATACGCAGTATTTT; CDR3 protein: CAWSLGGAGDTQYF; clone size: NA; V gene: TRBV30; D gene: TRBD2; CDR3 length: 14; J gene: TRBJ2-3
CDR3 DNA: TGCGCCAGCAGCCCGGACAGCTCTGGGGCCAACGTCCTGACTTTC; CDR3 protein: CASSPDSSGANVLTF; clone size: NA; V gene: TRBV10-1; D gene: NA; CDR3 length: 15; J gene: TRBJ2-6
CDR3 DNA: TGTGCCAGCAGCGAAACACAGGGGGAAGCTAACTATGGCTACACCTTC; CDR3 protein: CASSETQGEANYGYTF; clone size: few; V gene: TRBV7-9; D gene: TRBD1; CDR3 length: 16; J gene: TRBJ1-2
CDR3 DNA: TGTGCCTGGACCAGACAGGGGCTAGCGGACAATGAGCAGTTCTTC; CDR3 protein: CAWTRQGLADNEQFF; clone size: NA; V gene: TRBV30; D gene: NA; CDR3 length: 15; J gene: TRBJ2-1
CDR3 DNA: TGTGCCAGCAGCGCAATGGACAGGGGGCGTGAAAAACTGTTTTTT; CDR3 protein: CASSAMDRGREKLFF; clone size: NA; V gene: TRBV9; D gene: TRBD1; CDR3 length: 15; J gene: TRBJ1-4
CDR3 DNA: TGTGCCAGCAGTTTCATTAACTATGGCTACACCTTC; CDR3 protein: CASSFINYGYTF; clone size: NA; V gene: TRBV28; D gene: NA; CDR3 length: 12; J gene: TRBJ1-2
CDR3 DNA: TGTGCCTGGTCCCTTGGGGGAAGGACTGAAGCTTTCTTT; CDR3 protein: CAWSLGGRTEAFF; clone size: once; V gene: TRBV30; D gene: NA; CDR3 length: 13; J gene: TRBJ1-1
CDR3 DNA: TGTGCCAGCAGTTCCATCAGGGGCCTCCCTACCTACGAGCAGTACTTC; CDR3 protein: CASSSIRGLPTYEQYF; clone size: NA; V gene: TRBV28; D gene: NA; CDR3 length: 16; J gene: TRBJ2-7
CDR3 DNA: TGTGCCAGCAGCCAAGATGTCAGCGGGAGCGTTCGGTTCTTC; CDR3 protein: CASSQDVSGSVRFF; clone size: NA; V gene: TRBV4-2; D gene: TRBD2; CDR3 length: 14; J gene: TRBJ2-1
CDR3 DNA: TGCGCCAGCAGCTTGGGGGCGGACGGCGAGACCCAGTACTTC; CDR3 protein: CASSLGADGETQYF; clone size: NA; V gene: TRBV5-1; D gene: NA; CDR3 length: 14; J gene: TRBJ2-5
CDR3 DNA: TGTGCCAGTAGTATAGACGGAGGGGGCTCTGGCTACACCTTC; CDR3 protein: CASSIDGGGSGYTF; clone size: NA; V gene: TRBV19; D gene: TRBD1; CDR3 length: 14; J gene: TRBJ1-2
CDR3 DNA: TGCAGTGCTCGACAGGACCAGCCCCAGCATTTT; CDR3 protein: CSARQDQPQHF; clone size: NA; V gene: TRBV20-1; D gene: NA; CDR3 length: 11; J gene: TRBJ1-5
CDR3 DNA: TGTGCCAGCAGCCCCGCGGGGGGGCGGGCAGATACGCAGTATTTT; CDR3 protein: CASSPAGGRADTQYF; clone size: NA; V gene: TRBV9; D gene: TRBD2; CDR3 length: 15; J gene: TRBJ2-3
CDR3 DNA: TGTGCCAGCAGCCCCGGGGATTTTTATGGCTACACCTTC; CDR3 protein: CASSPGDFYGYTF; clone size: NA; V gene: TRBV9; D gene: NA; CDR3 length: 13; J gene: TRBJ1-2
CDR3 DNA: TGCAGTGCTAGGTCTGGCCACGAGCAGTACTTC; CDR3 protein: CSARSGHEQYF; clone size: NA; V gene: TRBV20-1; D gene: NA; CDR3 length: 11; J gene: TRBJ2-7